This TCR beta chain was captured in a study of blood T cell repertoires in COVID-19. In the study overall: Researchers got acute and convalescent COVID-19 samples from the United States, Italy and Spain.

Authors' analysis steps: How many nucleated cells were present was estimated from reference gene primer amplification. Measured with immunoSEQ multiplex PCR; TCRdb has only the in-frame clones, and not every one. V and J calls and clone size come straight from that table; D and trimming were deduced from the DNA. The sample contains more than 45,000 clones, approximately 89% of which appear only once. Trimming removed 4 bases from V and 3 bases from J, with 10 bases in between. The CDR3 is 14 amino acids. Germline V gives CDR1 LGHDT, CDR2 YNNKEL (reference sequence). Material for sequencing was peripheral blood. The TCR sequence derives from a human donor in a cohort sampled during active COVID-19. This chain links TRBV3-1 (or the pseudogene TRBV3-2) with TRBJ1-5; no clear D. The DNA of the CDR3 is TGTGCCAGCAGCCCAGAGAGGTCCAATCAGCCCCAGCATTTT. The encoded protein is CASSPERSNQPQHF.